This TCR beta chain was profiled in a study of low-dose radiotherapy and immunotherapy resistance in tumors. Study in general: Participants in Cohort 2 were given 1 Gy per fraction every two weeks, for 13 Gy over 26 weeks.

Time point here: before trial treatment. The donors' regimen was nivolumab, ipilimumab, aspirin, low-dose cyclophosphamide and low-dose radiotherapy. First-strand cDNA relied on TRAV- and TRBV-specific primers spanning alpha and beta chains. TCRs were put through about 20 PCR cycles of amplification with Phusion. A constant-region primer and the V-primer adapter served as the primer pair. Amplification of isolated mRNA was accomplished via in vitro transcription. Using its own MiXCR run on the reads, TCRdb lists one record per CDR3 protein. The sample yields tens of thousands of distinct CDR3 sequences, 15% to 20% seen once. The J segment lost 5 bases and the V segment lost 2 bases, leaving 5 bases of the junction unmatched. Per the germline V gene, CDR1 is SQVTM and CDR2 is ANQGSEA. The CDR3 contains 13 residues.

This sample comprised PBMCs, obtained before treatment. The origin of this receptor is a male donor with prostate cancer. The rearrangement links TRBV29-1 to TRBJ2-7; 8 nucleotides agree with TRBD2. The CDR3 reads CSVESGRADEQYF. As DNA, the CDR3 is TGCAGCGTTGAATCCGGGAGGGCCGACGAGCAGTACTTC.